One and the same sample provided the 13 T cell receptor beta chains below, sequenced in a study of CD8 T cells in ankylosing spondylitis (dated by TCRdb to 2016 to 2017). Their target antigens are unknown. Library prep was done by 5' RACE. The sequencing machine was an Illumina HiSeq 2500. In TCRdb, the public reads were trimmed at Q25 with fastp and aligned with MiXCR, with productive beta chains retained. Each entry is one CDR3 protein sequence, shown with its most common DNA and genes. This sample gives roughly 470,000 distinct CDR3 sequences in total; 25% to 30% of them show up just once. The ten largest clones capture under 0.9% of the sample. Beyond this particular receptor, the publication reports: A TCR beta motif made up of several highly homologous amino acid variants appeared to be characteristic of blood from ankylosing spondylitis patients.

The source material was blood, either unsorted or a sorted T cell fraction (not recorded which). The receptor set was obtained from a male donor with ankylosing spondylitis.

V usage is TRBV7-2 and J usage is TRBJ2-1; the D gene is possibly TRBD2 (6 bases). The CDR3 totals 14 residues. Deletions cut 6 bases from V and 3 bases from J, with 12 bases between. CDR1 and CDR2 from the germline V gene are SGHTA and FQGNSA. DNA for the CDR3: TGTGCCAGCAGAATAGCGGCCCTCTACAATGAGCAGTTCTTC. Its protein is CASRIAALYNEQFF.

This chain connects TRBV6-1 to TRBJ1-1; D gene uncertain. This CDR3 has 15 amino acids. The germline V and J ends were trimmed by 5 bases and 1 base, with 14 bases remaining between them. CDR1 is MNHNS and CDR2 is SASEGT in the germline V gene. The CDR3 reads CASSLRGVRNTEAFF. The CDR3 DNA reads as TGTGCCAGCAGTCTCCGAGGAGTAAGGAACACTGAAGCTTTCTTT.

This chain joins TRBV7-9 and TRBJ1-6; the D gene is possibly TRBD1 (6 bases). The V end lost 7 bases, the J end lost 8 bases, and 21 bases lay between the germline ends. Germline V gene sequence: CDR1 SEHNR, CDR2 FQNEAQ (reference sequence). CDR3 size: 16 residues. The chain's CDR3 is CASTTPSKGVYSPLHF. CDR3 DNA sequence: TGTGCCAGCACCACACCCAGTAAGGGGGTCTATTCACCCCTCCACTTT.

This clonotype has only a few counts. This chain uses TRBV5-1 with TRBJ2-3; D is perhaps TRBD1 (5 bases). This CDR3 contains 15 residues. Trimming cost V 0 bases and J 2 bases, with 10 bases left between them. Looked up from germline, CDR1 is SGHRS and CDR2 is YFSETQ. The CDR3 is CASSLVGPHTDTQYF. In nucleotides, the CDR3 is TGCGCCAGCAGCTTGGTGGGGCCGCACACAGATACGCAGTATTTT.

This clonotype has more than one count but fewer than ten. The chain couples TRBV27 to TRBJ1-5; D may be TRBD1 (6 bases). The germline gives CDR1 MNHEY, CDR2 SMNVEV (reference sequence). V was shortened by 2 bases and J by 5 bases, with 10 bases between the two germline ends. The CDR3 loop spans 14 amino acids. CDR3 DNA sequence: TGTGCCAGCAGTTTAGAACAGGGCCATCAGCCCCAGCATTTT. Amino acids: CASSLEQGHQPQHF.

This clonotype has a handful of counts. V usage is TRBV5-1 and J usage is TRBJ1-5; a weak D match, TRBD1 (6 bases). Trimming stripped 3 bases from V and 4 bases from J, with 20 bases between. There are 17 residues in the CDR3. The germline V gene has CDR1 SGHRS and CDR2 YFSETQ. CDR3 protein: CASSWGGEPLCNQPQHF. CDR3 DNA: TGCGCCAGCAGCTGGGGGGGCGAGCCTCTATGTAATCAGCCCCAGCATTTT.

J is TRBJ1-6 and V is TRBV20-1; 7 bases line up with TRBD1. Germline assignment: CDR1 DFQATT and CDR2 SNEGSKA (reference sequence). The CDR3 extends over 15 amino acids. The J segment lost 7 bases and the V segment lost 1 base, leaving 7 bases of the junction unmatched. CDR3 amino acids: CSARASDRDNSPLHF. In DNA, the CDR3 is TGCAGTGCTAGAGCCTCCGACAGGGACAATTCACCCCTCCACTTT.

This clonotype appeared a few times. The gene calls are TRBV3-1 and TRBJ2-5, with no clear D. There are 14 residues in the CDR3. V was clipped by 1 base and J by 5 bases, with 11 bases between them. Germline V CDR1 and CDR2: LGHDT, YNNKEL (reference sequence). In DNA, the CDR3 is TGTGCCAGCAGCCAAGGGGCCGCGTCCGAGACCCAGTACTTC. It yields the protein CASSQGAASETQYF.

The chain joins TRBV24-1 to TRBJ2-5, with 9 bases matching TRBD1. Germline V CDR1 and CDR2: KGHDR, SFDVKD. V lost 7 bases, J lost 4 bases, and 3 bases stayed unmatched. This CDR3 has 13 amino acids. DNA of the CDR3: TGTGCCACCAGGATGACAGGGGGAGAGACCCAGTACTTC. Protein product: CATRMTGGETQYF.

The chain joins TRBV5-5 to TRBJ2-5; possibly TRBD1 for D (5 bases). Trimming removed 5 bases from V and 2 bases from J, with 16 bases in between. This CDR3 region has 15 residues. Germline V gives CDR1 SGHKS, CDR2 YYEKEE (reference sequence). CDR3 sequence reads: CASRVIGQTQETQYF. Written as DNA, the CDR3 is TGTGCCAGCAGGGTGATAGGACAAACACAAGAGACCCAGTACTTC.

The chain joins TRBV12-3 or TRBV12-4 to TRBJ2-5, with 7 bases fitting TRBD1. The CDR3 has 15 amino acids. Trimming cost V 5 bases and J 2 bases; bases outside gene matches: 8. CDR3 residues: CASSPRQGWQETQYF. In DNA, the CDR3 is TGTGCCAGCAGTCCCCGACAGGGCTGGCAAGAGACCCAGTACTTC.

This clonotype occurred many times. V usage is TRBV10-3 and J usage is TRBJ2-2; TRBD1 is a possible D gene (6 bases). This CDR3 spans 17 amino acids. CDR1 and CDR2 from the germline V gene are ENHRY and SYGVKD. With 0 bases removed from V and 1 base from J, the gap between germline ends came to 12 bases. The CDR3 DNA reads as TGTGCCATCAGTGAGTCGCGCCCGGGACAGAACACCGGGGAGCTGTTTTTT. This sequence encodes CAISESRPGQNTGELFF.

V and J are TRBV5-1 and TRBJ2-1; D assignment may be TRBD1 or TRBD2 (5 bases each). CDR1 and CDR2 from the germline V gene are SGHRS and YFSETQ. V lost 0 bases and J lost 1, with 8 bases in between. CDR3 length: 15 residues. For the CDR3, the DNA is TGCGCCAGCAGCTTGGTGGGGGAGTCCTACAATGAGCAGTTCTTC. It yields the protein CASSLVGESYNEQFF.